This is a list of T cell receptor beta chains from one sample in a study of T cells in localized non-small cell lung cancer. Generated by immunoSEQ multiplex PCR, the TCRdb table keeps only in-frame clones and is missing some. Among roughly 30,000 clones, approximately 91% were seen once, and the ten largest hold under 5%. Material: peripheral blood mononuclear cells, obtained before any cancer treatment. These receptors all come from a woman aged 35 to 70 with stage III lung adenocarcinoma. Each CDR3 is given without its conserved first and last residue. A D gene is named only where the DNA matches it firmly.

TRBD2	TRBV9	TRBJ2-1	ASSISGLAYGNEQF
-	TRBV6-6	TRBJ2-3	ASGITTDTQY
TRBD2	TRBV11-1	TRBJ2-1	ASSLGREWAYNEQF
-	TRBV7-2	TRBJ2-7	ASSLSGTYEQY
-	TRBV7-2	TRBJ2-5	ASSLRVQETQY
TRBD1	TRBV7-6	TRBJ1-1	ASSLGQGGDTEAF
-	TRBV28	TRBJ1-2	ASSLGGLGTGGSYT
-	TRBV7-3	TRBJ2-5	ASSLSLGETQY
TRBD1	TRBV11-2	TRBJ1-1	ASSLVPPGQGAPEAF
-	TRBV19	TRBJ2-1	ASSAGGPYNEQF
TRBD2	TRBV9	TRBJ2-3	ASSIHPTSGTDTQY
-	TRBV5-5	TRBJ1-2	ASSPTGSGRYGYT
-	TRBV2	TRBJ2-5	ASSSGHQETQY
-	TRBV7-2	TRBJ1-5	ASSPNSNQPQH
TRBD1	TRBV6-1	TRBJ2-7	ASSVWDRSNYEQY
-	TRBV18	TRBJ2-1	ASSPKSTQTRSLYNEQF
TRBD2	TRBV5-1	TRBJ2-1	ASSISGLAGYNEQF
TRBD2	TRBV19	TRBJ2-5	ASSIVGSGGETQY
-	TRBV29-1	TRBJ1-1	SAGTELNTEAF
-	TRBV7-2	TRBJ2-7	ASSPTREEQY
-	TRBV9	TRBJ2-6	ASSGAVSGANVLA
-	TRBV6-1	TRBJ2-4	ASSAGLSAKNIQY
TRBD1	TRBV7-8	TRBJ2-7	ASRYRDRAHEQY
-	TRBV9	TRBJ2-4	ASSAGNKNIQY
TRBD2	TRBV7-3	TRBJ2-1	ASSLNSGDYNEQF
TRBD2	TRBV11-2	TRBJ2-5	ASSYGVAGEQETQY
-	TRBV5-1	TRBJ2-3	ASSGTGTDTQY
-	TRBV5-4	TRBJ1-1	ASSPRQHTEAF